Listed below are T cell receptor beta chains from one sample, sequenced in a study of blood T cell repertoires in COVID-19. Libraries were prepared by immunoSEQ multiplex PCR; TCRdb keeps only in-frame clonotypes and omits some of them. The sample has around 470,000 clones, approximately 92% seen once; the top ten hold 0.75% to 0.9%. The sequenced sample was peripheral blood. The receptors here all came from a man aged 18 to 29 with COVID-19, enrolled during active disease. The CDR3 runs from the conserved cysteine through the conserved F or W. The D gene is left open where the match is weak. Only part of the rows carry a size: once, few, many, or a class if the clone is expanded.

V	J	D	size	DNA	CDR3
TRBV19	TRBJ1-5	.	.	TGTGCCAGTAGTATATTCGCCGGTGCATTTCAGCCCCAGCATTTT	CASSIFAGAFQPQHF
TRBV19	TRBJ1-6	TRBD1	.	TGTGCCAGTAGCCAGACAGGGGGCGATTCACCCCTCCACTTT	CASSQTGGDSPLHF
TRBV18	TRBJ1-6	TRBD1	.	TGTGCCAGCTCTCAAGGGACAGCCGATTCACCCCTCCACTTT	CASSQGTADSPLHF
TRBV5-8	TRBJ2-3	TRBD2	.	TGTGCCAGCAGCTTCAGCGGGGGGGCAAGTACGCAGTATTTT	CASSFSGGASTQYF
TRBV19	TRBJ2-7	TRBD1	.	TGTGCCAGTAGTATAGGACAGGGGATACCCGAGCAGTACTTC	CASSIGQGIPEQYF
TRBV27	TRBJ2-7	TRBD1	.	TGTGCCAGCACCAGCGCCGGGACAGGGTCCTACGAGCAGTACTTC	CASTSAGTGSYEQYF
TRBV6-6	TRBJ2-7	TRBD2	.	TGTGCCAGCAGTTACTCCGGGACTAGGAACTACGAGCAGTACTTC	CASSYSGTRNYEQYF
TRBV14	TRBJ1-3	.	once	TGTGCCAGCAGCCAAGCAGGTATCTGGCTCTCTGGAAACACCATATATTTT	CASSQAGIWLSGNTIYF
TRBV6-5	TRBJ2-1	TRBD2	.	TGTGCCAGCAGTCCGCTGAGACTAGCGAAGAATGAGCAGTTCTTC	CASSPLRLAKNEQFF
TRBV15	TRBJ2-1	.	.	TGTGCCACCAGCAGAGAGGGGGCGGGCGATGAGCAGTTCTTC	CATSREGAGDEQFF
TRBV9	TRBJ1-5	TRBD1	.	TGTGCCAGCAGCCCAGGGGGCGGGAATCAGCCCCAGCATTTT	CASSPGGGNQPQHF
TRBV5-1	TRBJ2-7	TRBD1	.	TGCGCCAGCAGCGGAGCGGACAGGGCCTCCTACGAGCAGTACTTC	CASSGADRASYEQYF
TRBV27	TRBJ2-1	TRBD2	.	TGTGCCAGCAGTCCCGTCGGGGGGAGGTACAATGAGCAGTTCTTC	CASSPVGGRYNEQFF
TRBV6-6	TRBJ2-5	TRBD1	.	TGTGCCAGCAGTCAACGGGACAGAGGGGAGACCCAGTACTTC	CASSQRDRGETQYF
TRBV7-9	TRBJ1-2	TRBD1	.	TGTGCCAGCAGCTTAGCCTATTCCGGGACAGGTGATGGCTACACCTTC	CASSLAYSGTGDGYTF